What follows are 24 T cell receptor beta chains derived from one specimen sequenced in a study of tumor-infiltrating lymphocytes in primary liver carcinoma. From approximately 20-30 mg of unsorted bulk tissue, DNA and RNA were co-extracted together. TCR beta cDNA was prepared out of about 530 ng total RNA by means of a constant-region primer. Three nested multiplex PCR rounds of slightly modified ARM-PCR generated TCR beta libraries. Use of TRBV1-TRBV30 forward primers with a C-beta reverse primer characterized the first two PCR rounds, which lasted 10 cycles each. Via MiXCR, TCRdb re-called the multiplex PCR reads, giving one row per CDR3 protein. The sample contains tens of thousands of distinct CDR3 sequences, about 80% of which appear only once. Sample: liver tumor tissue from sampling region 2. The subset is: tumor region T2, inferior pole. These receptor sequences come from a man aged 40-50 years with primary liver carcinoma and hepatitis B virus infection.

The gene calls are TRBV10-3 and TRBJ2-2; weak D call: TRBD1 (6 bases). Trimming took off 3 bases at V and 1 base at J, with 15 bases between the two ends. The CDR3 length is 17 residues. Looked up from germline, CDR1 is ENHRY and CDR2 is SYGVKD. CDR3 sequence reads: CAISEMGRGVNTGELFF. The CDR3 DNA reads TGTGCCATCAGTGAAATGGGCAGGGGTGTGAACACCGGGGAGCTGTTTTTT.

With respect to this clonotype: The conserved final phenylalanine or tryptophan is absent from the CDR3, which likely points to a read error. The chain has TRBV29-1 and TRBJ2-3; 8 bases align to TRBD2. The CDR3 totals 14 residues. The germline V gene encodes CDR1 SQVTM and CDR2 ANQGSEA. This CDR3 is CIVSGGPVGDTQYL. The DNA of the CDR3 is TGCATCGTTTCGGGAGGGCCAGTGGGAGATACGCAGTATCTT.

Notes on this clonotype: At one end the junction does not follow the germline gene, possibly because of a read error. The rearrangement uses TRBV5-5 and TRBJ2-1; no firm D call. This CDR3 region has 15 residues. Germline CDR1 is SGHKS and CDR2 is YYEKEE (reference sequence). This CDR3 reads CASSTSASTYNEQFF. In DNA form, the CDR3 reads TGTGCCAGCAGCACGAGCGCGAGCACCTACAATGAACAGTTCTTC.

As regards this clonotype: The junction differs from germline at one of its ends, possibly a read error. The CDR3 sequence: CASSPTGYGGGNTF. For the CDR3, the DNA is TGTGCCAGCAGTCCCACAGGGTACGGGGGTGGCAACACCTTC. The chain uses TRBV12-3 or TRBV12-4 and TRBJ1-2; the D gene is possibly TRBD1 (6 bases). The CDR3 spans 14 residues.

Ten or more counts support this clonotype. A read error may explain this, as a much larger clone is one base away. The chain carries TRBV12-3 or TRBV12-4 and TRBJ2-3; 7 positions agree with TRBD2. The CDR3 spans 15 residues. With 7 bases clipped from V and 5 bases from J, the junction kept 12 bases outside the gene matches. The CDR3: CASTQVAGAIDTQYF. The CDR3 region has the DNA TGTGCCAGCACCCAGGTAGCGGGCGCCATAGATACGCAGTATTTT.

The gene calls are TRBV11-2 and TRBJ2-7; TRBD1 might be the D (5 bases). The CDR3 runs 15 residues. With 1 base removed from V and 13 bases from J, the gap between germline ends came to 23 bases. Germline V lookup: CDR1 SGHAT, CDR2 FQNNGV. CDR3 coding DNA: TGTGCCAGCAGCTTAGGCATGGGGCTTACCTACGACCATTACTTC. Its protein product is CASSLGMGLTYDHYF.

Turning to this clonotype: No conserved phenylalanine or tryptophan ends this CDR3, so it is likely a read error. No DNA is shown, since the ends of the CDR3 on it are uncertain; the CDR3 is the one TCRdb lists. CDR3 protein: CASSQVSGAYNEQSI. The rearrangement joins TRBV14 to TRBJ2-1; the table's D call of TRBD2 was not tested on the DNA. Germline loops: CDR1 SGHDN, CDR2 FVKESK. The CDR3 length is 15 residues, termini included.

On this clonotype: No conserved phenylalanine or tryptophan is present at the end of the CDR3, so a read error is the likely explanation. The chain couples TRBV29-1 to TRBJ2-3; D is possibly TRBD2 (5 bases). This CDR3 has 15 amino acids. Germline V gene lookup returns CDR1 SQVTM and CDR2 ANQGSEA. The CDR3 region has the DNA TGCAGCGTTGAATTCCCTAGCTTTATCACAGATATGCAGTATTTG. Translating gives CSVEFPSFITDMQYL.

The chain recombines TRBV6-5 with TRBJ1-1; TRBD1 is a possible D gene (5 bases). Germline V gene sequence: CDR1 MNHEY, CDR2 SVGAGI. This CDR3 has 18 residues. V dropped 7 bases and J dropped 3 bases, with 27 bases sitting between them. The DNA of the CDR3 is TGTGCCAGCACCCCACACAGGTTGGGGAGGGTGCTGGACACTGAAGCTTTCTTT. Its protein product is CASTPHRLGRVLDTEAFF.

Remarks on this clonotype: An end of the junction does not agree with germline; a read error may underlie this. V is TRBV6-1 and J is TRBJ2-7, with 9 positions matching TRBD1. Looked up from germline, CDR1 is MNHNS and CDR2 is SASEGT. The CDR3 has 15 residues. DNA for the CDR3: TGTGTCAGCAGTGAAGCGCCGGGACAGGGCTACGAACAGTACTTC. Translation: CVSSEAPGQGYEQYF.

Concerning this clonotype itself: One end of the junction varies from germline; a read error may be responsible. The CDR3 nucleotides are TGTGCCAGCGGCTTCGACAGGGGGGCAGATACGCGATATTTT. Translated, it gives CASGFDRGADTRYF. The chain carries TRBV5-8 and TRBJ2-3; TRBD1 matches 9 bases. The CDR3 has 14 residues. Germline values: CDR1 SGHTS, CDR2 YDEGEE.

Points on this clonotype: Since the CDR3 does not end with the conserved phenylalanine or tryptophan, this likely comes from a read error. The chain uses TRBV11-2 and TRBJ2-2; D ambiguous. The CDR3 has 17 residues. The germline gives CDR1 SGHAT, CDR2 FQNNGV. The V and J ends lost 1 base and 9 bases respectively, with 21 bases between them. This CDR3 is CASSLVRTYPGTRELFS. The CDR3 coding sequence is TGTGCCAGCAGCTTAGTTCGGACGTACCCAGGAACCCGGGAGCTGTTTTCT.

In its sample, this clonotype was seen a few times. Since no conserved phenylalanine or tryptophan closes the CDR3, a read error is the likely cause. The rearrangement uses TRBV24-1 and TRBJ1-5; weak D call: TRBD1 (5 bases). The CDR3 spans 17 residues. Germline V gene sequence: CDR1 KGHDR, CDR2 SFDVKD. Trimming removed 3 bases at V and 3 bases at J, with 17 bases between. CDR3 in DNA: TGTGCCACCAGTGATGGCAACAAGGGACTTACCAATCAGCCCCAGCATCTT. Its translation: CATSDGNKGLTNQPQHL.

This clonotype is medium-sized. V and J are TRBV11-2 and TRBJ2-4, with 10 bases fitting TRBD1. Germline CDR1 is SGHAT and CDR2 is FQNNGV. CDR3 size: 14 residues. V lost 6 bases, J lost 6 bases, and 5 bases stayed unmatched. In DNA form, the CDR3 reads TGTGCCAGCAGAGGGGGACAGGGGATAAACATTCAGTACTTC. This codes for CASRGGQGINIQYF. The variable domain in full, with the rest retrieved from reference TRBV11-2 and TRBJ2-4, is EAGVAQSPRYKIIEKRQSVAFWCNPISGHATLYWYQQILGQGPKLLIQFQNNGVVDDSQLPKDRFSAERLKGVDSTLKIQPAKLEDSAVYLCASRGGQGINIQYFGAGTRLSVL.

DNA for the CDR3: TGTGCCAGCAATGAGGCGTATTACGAGCAGTACTTC. Translating it yields CASNEAYYEQYF. The chain employs TRBV6-1 and TRBJ2-7; D call uncertain. The CDR3 runs 12 residues. Germline CDR1 is MNHNS and CDR2 is SASEGT. Between the trimmed V and J ends, which lost 7 bases and 4 bases, there was a span of 11 bases.

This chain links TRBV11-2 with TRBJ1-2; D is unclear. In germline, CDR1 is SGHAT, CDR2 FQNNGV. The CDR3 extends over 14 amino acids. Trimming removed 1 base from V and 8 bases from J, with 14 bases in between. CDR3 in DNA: TGTGCCAGCAGCTTAGTTTCTGGGGAAGGAGGCTACACCTTC. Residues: CASSLVSGEGGYTF.

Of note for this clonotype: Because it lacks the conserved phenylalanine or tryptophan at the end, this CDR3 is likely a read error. CDR3 sequence reads: CASRTANNSPLHV. The CDR3, as DNA: TGTGCCAGCAGGACCGCCAATAATTCACCCCTCCACGTT. The chain links TRBV6-1 to TRBJ1-6; no clear D gene. The CDR3 is 13 residues long. Trimming removed 6 bases from V and 5 bases from J, with 8 bases in between. Looked up from germline, CDR1 is MNHNS and CDR2 is SASEGT.

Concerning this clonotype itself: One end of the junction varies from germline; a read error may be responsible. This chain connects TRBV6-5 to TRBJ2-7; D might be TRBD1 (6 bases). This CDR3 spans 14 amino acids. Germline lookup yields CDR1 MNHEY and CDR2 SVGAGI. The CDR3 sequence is CVSSPSRDKMEQYF. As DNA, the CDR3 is TGTGTCAGCAGTCCATCCCGGGACAAGATGGAGCAGTACTTC.

The CDR3 DNA follows: TGCGCCAGCAGCTCCTTAGGGTCAGAGCATGAGCAGTTCTTC. This codes for CASSSLGSEHEQFF. The chain combines TRBV4-1 with TRBJ2-1; no clear D. Germline V gene data show CDR1 as MGHRA and CDR2 as YSYEKL. The V and J ends lost 5 bases and 8 bases respectively, with 16 bases between them. The CDR3 runs 14 residues.

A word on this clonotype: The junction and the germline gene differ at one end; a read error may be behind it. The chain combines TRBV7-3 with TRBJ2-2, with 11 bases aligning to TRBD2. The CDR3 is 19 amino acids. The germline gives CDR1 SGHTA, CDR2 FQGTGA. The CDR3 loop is CANSLRGGLAAYRSGELFF. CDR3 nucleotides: TGTGCCAACAGCTTAAGAGGGGGACTAGCGGCTTACAGATCCGGGGAGCTGTTTTTT.

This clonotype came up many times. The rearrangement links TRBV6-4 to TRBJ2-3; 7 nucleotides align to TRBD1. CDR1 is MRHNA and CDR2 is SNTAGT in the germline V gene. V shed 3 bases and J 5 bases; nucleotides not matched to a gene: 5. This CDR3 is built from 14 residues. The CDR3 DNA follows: TGTGCCAGCAGTGAATCAGGGGGTGGAGATACGCAGTATTTT. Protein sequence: CASSESGGGDTQYF.

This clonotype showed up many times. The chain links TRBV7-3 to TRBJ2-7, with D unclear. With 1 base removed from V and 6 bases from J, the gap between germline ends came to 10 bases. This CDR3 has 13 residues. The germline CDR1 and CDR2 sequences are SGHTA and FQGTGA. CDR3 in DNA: TGTGCCAGCAGCTTAAGCCTAACTGGCGAGCAGTACTTC. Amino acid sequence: CASSLSLTGEQYF.

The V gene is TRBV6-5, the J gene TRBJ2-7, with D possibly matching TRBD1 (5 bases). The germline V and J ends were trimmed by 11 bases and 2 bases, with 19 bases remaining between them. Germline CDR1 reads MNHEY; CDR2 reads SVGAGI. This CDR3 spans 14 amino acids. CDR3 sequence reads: CADSSWGRTYEQYF. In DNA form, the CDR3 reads TGTGCCGACAGTTCTTGGGGCAGGACCTACGAGCAGTACTTC.

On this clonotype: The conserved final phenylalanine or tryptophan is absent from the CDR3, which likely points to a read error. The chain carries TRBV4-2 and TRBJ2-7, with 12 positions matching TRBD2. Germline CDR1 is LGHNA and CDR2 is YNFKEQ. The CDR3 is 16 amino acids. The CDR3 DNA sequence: TGTGTCAGCAGCCATTACCTAGCGGGAGGGCCGGGCGAGCAGTACCTC. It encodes CVSSHYLAGGPGEQYL.